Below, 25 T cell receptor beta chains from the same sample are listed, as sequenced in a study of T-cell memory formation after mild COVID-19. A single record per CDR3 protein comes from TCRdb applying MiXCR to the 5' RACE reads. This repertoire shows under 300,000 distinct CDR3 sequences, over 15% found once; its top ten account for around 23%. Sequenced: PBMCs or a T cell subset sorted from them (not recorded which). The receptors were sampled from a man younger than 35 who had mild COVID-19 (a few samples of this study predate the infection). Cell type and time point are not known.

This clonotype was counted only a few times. Written as DNA, the CDR3 is TGTGCCAGCACTAAGGGACAGCGCAATCAGCCCCAGCATTTT. Translation gives CASTKGQRNQPQHF. The chain is built from TRBV12-3 or TRBV12-4 and TRBJ1-5; 7 nucleotides match TRBD1. CDR3 length equals 14 residues. V gave up 7 bases and J gave up 2 bases; unmatched junction bases: 5.

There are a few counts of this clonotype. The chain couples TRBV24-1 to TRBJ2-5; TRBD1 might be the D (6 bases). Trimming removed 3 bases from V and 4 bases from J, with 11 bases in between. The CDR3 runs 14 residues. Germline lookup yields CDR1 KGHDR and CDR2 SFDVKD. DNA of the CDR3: TGTGCCACCAGTGATCTGGGACAAACAGAGACCCAGTACTTC. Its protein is CATSDLGQTETQYF.

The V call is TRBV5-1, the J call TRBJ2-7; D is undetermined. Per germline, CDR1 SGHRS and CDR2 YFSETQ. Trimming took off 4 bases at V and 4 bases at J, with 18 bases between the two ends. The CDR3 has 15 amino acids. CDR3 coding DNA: TGCGCCAGCAGCCCCACCGGGTCCCCTCTGTACGAGCAGTACGTC. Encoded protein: CASSPTGSPLYEQYV.

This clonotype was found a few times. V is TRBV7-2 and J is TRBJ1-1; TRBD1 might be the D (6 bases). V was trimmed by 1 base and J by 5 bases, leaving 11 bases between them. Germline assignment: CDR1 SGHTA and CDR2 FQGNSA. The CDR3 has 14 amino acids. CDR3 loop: CASSLVRGPTEAFF. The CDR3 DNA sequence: TGTGCCAGCAGCTTAGTACGGGGGCCTACTGAAGCTTTCTTT.

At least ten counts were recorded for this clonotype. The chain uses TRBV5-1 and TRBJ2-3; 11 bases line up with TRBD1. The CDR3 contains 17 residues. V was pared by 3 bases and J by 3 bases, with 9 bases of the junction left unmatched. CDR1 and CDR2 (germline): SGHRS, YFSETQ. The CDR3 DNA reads TGCGCCAGCAGCTCCTCGACCGGGACAGGGGGTACAGATACGCAGTATTTT. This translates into CASSSSTGTGGTDTQYF.

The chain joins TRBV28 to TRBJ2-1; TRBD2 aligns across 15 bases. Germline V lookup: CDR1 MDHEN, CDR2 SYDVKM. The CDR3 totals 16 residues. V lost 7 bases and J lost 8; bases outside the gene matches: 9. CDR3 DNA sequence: TGTGCCAGCACCTCCGGGACTAGCGGGGGGTTCTATGAGCAGTTCTTC. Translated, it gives CASTSGTSGGFYEQFF.

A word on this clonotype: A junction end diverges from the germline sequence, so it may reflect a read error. This chain's CDR3 is CASSIAGGLSQETQYF. CDR3 in DNA: TGTGCCAGCAGCATAGCGGGGGGGCTCTCCCAGGAGACCCAGTACTTC. The chain employs TRBV7-2 and TRBJ2-5; 11 bases are shared with TRBD2. The CDR3 contains 16 residues. Germline-derived CDR1 and CDR2 are SGHTA and FQGNSA.

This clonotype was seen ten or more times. DNA of the CDR3: TGTGCCAGCAGCCGCACACACGGTCGGGAGACCCAGTACTTC. It yields the protein CASSRTHGRETQYF. The V call is TRBV14, the J call TRBJ2-5, with D unclear. Per germline, CDR1 SGHDN and CDR2 FVKESK. The CDR3 spans 14 residues. V was cut by 4 bases and J by 5 bases, with 14 bases left in between.

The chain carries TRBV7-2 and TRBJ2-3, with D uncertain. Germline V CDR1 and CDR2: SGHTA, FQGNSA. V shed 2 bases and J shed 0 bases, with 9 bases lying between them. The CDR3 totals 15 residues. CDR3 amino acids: CASSLYGTSTDTQYF. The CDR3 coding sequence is TGTGCCAGCAGCTTATACGGTACTAGCACAGATACGCAGTATTTT. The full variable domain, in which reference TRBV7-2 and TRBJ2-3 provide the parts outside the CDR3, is GAGVSQSPSNKVTEKGKDVELRCDPISGHTALYWYRQSLGQGLEFLIYFQGNSAPDKSGLPSDRFSAERTGGSVSTLTIQRTQQEDSAVYLCASSLYGTSTDTQYFGPGTRLTVL.

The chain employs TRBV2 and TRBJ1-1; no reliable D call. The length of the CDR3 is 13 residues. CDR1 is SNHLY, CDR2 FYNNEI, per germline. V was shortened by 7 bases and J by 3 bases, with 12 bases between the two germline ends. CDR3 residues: CASTSGGYTEAFF. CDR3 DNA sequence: TGTGCCAGCACCTCGGGAGGGTACACTGAAGCTTTCTTT.

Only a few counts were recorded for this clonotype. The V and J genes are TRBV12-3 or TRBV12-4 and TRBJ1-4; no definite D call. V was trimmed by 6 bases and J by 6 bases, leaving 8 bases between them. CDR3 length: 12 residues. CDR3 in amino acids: CASSRSHEKLFF. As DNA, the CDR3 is TGTGCCAGCAGCAGGTCCCATGAAAAACTGTTTTTT.

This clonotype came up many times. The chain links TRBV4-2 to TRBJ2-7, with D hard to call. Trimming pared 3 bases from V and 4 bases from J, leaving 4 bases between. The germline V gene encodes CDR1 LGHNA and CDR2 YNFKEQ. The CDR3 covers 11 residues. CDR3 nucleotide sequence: TGTGCCAGCAGCCAGATGTACGAGCAGTACGTC. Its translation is CASSQMYEQYV.

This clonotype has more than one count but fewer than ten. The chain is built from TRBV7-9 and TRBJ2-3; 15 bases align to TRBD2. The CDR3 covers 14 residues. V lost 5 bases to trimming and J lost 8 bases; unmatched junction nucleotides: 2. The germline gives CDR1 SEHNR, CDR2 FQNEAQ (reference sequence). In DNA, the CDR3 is TGTGCCAGCAGCAGGACTAGCGGGGGGGTTACGCAGTATTTT. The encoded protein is CASSRTSGGVTQYF.

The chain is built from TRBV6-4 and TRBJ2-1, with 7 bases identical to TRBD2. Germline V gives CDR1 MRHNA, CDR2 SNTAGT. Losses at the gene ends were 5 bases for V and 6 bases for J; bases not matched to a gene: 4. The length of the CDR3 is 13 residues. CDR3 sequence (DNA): TGTGCCAGCAGTACTAGCGAAACCAATGAGCAGTTCTTC. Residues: CASSTSETNEQFF.

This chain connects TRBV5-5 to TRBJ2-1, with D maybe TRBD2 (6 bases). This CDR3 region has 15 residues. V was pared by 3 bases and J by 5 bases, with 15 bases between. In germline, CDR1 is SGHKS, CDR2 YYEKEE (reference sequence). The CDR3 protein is CASSWRDLRDNEQFF. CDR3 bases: TGTGCCAGCAGCTGGCGGGACCTTCGCGACAATGAGCAGTTCTTC.

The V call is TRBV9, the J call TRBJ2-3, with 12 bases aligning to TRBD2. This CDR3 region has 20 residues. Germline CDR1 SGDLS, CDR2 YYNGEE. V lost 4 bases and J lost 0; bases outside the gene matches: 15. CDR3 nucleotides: TGTGCCAGCAGCCCCAGAGGTACTAGCGGGGGGACTGCTAGCACAGATACGCAGTATTTT. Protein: CASSPRGTSGGTASTDTQYF.

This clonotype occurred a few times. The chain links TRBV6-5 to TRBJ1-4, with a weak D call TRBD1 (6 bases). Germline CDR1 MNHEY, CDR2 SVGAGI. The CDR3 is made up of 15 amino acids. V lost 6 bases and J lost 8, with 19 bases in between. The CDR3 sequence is CASRGTGTGKEKLFF. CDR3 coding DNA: TGTGCCAGCAGAGGTACAGGGACTGGGAAGGAAAAACTGTTTTTT.

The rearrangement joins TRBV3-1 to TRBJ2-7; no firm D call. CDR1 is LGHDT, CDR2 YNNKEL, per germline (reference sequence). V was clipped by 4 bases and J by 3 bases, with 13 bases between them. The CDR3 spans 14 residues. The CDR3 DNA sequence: TGTGCCAGCAGCCCCTCGCGAACTTTCTACGAGCAGTACTTC. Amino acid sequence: CASSPSRTFYEQYF.

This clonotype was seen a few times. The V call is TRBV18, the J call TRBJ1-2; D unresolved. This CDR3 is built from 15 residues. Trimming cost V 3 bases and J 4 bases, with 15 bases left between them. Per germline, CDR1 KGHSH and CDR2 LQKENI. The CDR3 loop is CASSPGSGGAYGYTF. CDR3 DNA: TGTGCCAGCTCACCGGGGTCCGGCGGAGCCTATGGCTACACCTTC.

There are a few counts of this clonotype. CDR3 in amino acids: CASTPVDTYGYTF. The CDR3 DNA is TGTGCCAGCACCCCAGTGGACACCTATGGCTACACCTTC. The chain employs TRBV7-9 and TRBJ1-2, with D maybe TRBD1 (5 bases). This CDR3 spans 13 amino acids. Germline V gene sequence: CDR1 SEHNR, CDR2 FQNEAQ (reference sequence). V lost 7 bases and J 4 bases, leaving 13 bases between the germline ends. Looking up the rest from reference TRBV7-9 and TRBJ1-2 gives the full variable domain: DTGVSQNPRHKITKRGQNVTFRCDPISEHNRLYWYRQTLGQGPEFLTYFQNEAQLEKSRLLSDRFSAERPKGSFSTLEIQRTEQGDSAMYLCASTPVDTYGYTFGSGTRLTVV.

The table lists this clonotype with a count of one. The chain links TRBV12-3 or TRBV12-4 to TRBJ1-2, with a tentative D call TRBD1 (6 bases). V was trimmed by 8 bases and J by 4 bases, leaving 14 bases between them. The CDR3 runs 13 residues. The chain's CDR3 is CASAQGEAYGYTF. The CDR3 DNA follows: TGTGCCAGCGCACAGGGAGAGGCCTATGGCTACACCTTC.

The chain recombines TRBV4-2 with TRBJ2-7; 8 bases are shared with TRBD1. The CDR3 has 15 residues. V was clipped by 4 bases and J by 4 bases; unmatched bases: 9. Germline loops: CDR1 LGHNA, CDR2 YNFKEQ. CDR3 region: CASSPTVRTGYEQYF. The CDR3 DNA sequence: TGTGCCAGCAGCCCGACCGTCAGGACAGGGTACGAGCAGTACTTC.

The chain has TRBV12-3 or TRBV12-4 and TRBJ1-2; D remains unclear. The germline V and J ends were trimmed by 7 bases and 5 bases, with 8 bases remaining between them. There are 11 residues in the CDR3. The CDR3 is CASKNLYGYTF. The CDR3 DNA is TGTGCCAGCAAAAATCTTTATGGCTACACCTTC.

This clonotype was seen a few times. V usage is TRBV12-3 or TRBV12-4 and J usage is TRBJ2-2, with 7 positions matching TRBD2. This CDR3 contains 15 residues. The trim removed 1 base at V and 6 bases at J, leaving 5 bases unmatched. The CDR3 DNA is TGTGCCAGCAGTTTAGGTGGCGGGGGTTCCGGGGAGCTGTTTTTT. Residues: CASSLGGGGSGELFF.

This chain's CDR3 is CASSRGAARGYTF. The CDR3 nucleotides are TGCGCCAGCAGCCGGGGGGCCGCCCGGGGCTACACCTTC. The gene calls are TRBV4-1 and TRBJ1-2, with D perhaps matching TRBD1 (6 bases). Germline CDR1 MGHRA, CDR2 YSYEKL. The V end lost 4 bases, the J end lost 8 bases, and 14 bases lay between the germline ends. The CDR3 covers 13 residues.